Described below is a single T cell receptor (beta chain) sequence and its context. This record comes from a study of T cells in Graves' hyperthyroidism and ophthalmopathy. On the study more broadly: Once the initial diagnosis was made, peripheral blood was obtained before any treatment.

Researchers amplified the TCR beta CDR3 regions from RNA transcripts. Primed by the HTBI set, a first-round RT-PCR was run on the TCR CDR3. TCRdb re-called the multiplex PCR reads with MiXCR, one entry per CDR3 protein. The sample consists of some 350,000 distinct CDR3 sequences, under 20% of them appearing once. Aged 18 to 65, the patients had hyperthyroidism that was newly diagnosed and had lasted under 2 months. Diagnostic decisions used clinical symptoms, serum thyroxine and TRAb, thyroid ultrasound and orbital computed tomography. Germline trimming cut 4 bases from V and 0 bases from J; bases unmatched to any gene: 1. The V gene's germline CDR1 is SGHKS and CDR2 YYEKEE (reference sequence). The CDR3 has 15 amino acids.

Sequencing was carried out using blood. The sequence derives from a woman younger than 30 with Graves' hyperthyroidism. The chain joins TRBV5-5 to TRBJ1-5; TRBD1 matches 10 bases. The CDR3 DNA reads TGTGCCAGCAGCGGGACAGGGGTTAGCAATCAGCCCCAGCATTTT. Amino acid sequence: CASSGTGVSNQPQHF.